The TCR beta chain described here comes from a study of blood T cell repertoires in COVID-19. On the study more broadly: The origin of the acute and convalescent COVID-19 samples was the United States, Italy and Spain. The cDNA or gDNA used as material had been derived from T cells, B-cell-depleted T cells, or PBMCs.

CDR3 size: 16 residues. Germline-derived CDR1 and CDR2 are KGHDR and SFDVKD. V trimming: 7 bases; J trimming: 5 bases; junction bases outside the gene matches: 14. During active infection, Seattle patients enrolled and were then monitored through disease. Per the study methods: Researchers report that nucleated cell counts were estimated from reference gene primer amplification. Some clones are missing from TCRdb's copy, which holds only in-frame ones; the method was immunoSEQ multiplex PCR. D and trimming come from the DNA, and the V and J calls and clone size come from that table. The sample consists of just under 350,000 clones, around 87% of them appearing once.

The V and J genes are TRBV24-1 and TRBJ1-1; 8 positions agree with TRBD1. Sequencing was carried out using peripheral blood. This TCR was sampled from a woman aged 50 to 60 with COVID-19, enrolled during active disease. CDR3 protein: CATRAQGQGGRTEAFF. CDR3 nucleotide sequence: TGTGCCACCAGGGCGCAAGGACAGGGCGGTCGGACTGAAGCTTTCTTT.